This paragraph covers one TCR beta chain sequence. Its target is not known. Compared with germline, one end of the junction differs, possibly owing to a read error. Germline V gene lookup returns CDR1 SGHTA and CDR2 FQGTGA. The CDR3 spans 16 residues. It was with 32 V and 13 J primers that multiplex PCR amplified TCR beta CDR3. TCRdb fed the multiplex PCR reads into MiXCR, producing one record per CDR3 protein. In the table there are around 20,000 distinct CDR3 sequences, about 30% of which are singletons. The sample originates from a study of immune heterogeneity within non-small cell lung tumors. Overall study results and limits: Identical dominant CDR3 beta clonotypes recurred across tumor sites within a patient, alongside site-unique high-frequency clones.

Template input was genomic DNA from bulk tumor (around 610 ng per sample). Several biopsies were collected from each primary tumor during surgery. They were spaced as far apart as possible within the tumor mass. Surgery that was curative in intent was performed on patients with untreated, newly diagnosed non-small cell lung cancer. Newly diagnosed non-small cell lung cancer patients undergoing curative-intent surgery served as donors. The receptor was derived from a man aged 35 to 55 with non-small cell lung cancer. The specimen sequenced was lung tumor tissue. V is TRBV7-3 and J is TRBJ2-2; D is tentatively TRBD1 or TRBD2 (5 bases each). The CDR3 DNA reads as TGTGCCAGCAGCTTAAATCTGGGGACGGGCACCGTGGAGCTGTTTTTT. Protein product: CASSLNLGTGTVELFF.